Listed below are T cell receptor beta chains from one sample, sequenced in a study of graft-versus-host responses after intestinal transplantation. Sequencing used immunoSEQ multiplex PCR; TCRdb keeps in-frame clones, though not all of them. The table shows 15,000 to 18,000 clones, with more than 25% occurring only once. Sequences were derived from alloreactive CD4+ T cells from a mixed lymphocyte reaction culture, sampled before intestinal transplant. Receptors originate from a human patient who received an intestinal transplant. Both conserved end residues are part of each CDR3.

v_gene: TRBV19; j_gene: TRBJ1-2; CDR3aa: CASSTGGYGYTF
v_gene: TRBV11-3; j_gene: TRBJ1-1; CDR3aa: CASSRTGDTEAFF
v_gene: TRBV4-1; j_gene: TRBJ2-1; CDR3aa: CASSQRSGGVTDEQFF
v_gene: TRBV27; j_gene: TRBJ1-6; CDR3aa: CASSLSADRSNSPLHF
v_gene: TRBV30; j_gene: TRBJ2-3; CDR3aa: CAWSVLVGATDTQYF
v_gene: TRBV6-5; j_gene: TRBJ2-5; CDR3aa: CASSDTGRQETQYF
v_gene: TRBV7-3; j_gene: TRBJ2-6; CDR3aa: CASSIDSSGANVLTF
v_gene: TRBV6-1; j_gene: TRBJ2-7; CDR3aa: CASSRTTEGYEQYF
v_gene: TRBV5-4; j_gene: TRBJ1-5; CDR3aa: CASSLGYGRGNQPQHF
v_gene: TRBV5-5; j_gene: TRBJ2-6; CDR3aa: CASSFTGNGANVLTF
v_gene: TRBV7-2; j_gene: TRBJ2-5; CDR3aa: CASSLHRLAQETQYF
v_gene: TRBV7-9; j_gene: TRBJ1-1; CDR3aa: CASSFGTGWTEAFF
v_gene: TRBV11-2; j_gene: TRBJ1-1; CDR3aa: CASSLGAGYTEAFF
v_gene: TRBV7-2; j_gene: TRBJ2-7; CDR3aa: CASSLDWTGGFPYEQYF
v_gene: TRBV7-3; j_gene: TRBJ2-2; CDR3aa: CASSLRAAATNTGELFF
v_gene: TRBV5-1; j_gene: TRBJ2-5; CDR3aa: CASSFLAGGGQETQYF
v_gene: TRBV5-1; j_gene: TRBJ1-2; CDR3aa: CASSPLSGPPNYGYTF
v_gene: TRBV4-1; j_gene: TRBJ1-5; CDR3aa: CASSQVYSNQPQHF
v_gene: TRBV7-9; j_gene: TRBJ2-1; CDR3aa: CASSLSGALNEQFF
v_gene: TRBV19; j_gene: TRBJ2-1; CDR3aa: CASSINHRSTGTWGLAANEQFF
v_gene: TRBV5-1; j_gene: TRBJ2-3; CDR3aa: CASSLGWTDTQYF
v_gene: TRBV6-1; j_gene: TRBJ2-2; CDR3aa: CASSSMTGFGGELFF
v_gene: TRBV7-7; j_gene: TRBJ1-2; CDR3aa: CASSYDQAGYTF
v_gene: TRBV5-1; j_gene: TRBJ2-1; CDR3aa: CASGALDNNPTEQFF
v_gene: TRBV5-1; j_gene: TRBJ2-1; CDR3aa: CASSLVTSGGWDEQFF
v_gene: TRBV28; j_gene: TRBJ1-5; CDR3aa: CASSSLRGQGTNQPQHF
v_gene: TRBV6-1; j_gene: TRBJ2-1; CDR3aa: CASSVNVRDTQFF
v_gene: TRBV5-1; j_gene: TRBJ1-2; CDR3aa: CASSTGQVVNYGYTF
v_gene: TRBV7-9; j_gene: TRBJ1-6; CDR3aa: CASTSSHSPLHF
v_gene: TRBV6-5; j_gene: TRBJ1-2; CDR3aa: CASSYGDSRDGYTF
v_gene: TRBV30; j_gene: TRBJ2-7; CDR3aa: CAWSVGGRSYEQYF
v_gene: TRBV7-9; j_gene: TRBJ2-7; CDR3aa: CASSLGGAPYEQYF
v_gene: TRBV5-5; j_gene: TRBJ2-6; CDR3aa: CASSFVGGANVLTF
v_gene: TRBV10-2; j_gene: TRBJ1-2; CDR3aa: CASSGQGTSGYTF
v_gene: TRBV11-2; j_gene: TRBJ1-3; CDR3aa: CASSVSDGQRHSGNTIYF
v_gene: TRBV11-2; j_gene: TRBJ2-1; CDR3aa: CASSLARRPAFDGEQFF
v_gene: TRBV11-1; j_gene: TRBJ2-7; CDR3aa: CASSLGRQVSSYEQYF
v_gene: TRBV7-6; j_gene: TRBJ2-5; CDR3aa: CASSLVRQETQYF
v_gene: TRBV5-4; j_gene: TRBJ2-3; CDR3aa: CASSMGQVKDTQYF
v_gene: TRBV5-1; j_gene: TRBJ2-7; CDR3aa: CASSPGQTYEQYF
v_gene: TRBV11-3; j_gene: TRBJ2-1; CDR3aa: CASSLQGRQSYNEQFF
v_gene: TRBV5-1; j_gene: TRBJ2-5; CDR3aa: CASSLAGVEETQYF
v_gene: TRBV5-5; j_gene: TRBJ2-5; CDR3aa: CASSPAEGSVETQYF
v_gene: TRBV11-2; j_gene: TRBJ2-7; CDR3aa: CASSLPGRVLEQYF
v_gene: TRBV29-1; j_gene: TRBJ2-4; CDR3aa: CSVRGDIQYF
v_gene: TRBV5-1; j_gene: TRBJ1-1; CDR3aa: CASATQGRNTEAFF
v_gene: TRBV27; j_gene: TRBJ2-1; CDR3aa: CASSVIRDSPSWEQFF
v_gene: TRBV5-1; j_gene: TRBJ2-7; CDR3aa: CASSPWDSAYEQYF